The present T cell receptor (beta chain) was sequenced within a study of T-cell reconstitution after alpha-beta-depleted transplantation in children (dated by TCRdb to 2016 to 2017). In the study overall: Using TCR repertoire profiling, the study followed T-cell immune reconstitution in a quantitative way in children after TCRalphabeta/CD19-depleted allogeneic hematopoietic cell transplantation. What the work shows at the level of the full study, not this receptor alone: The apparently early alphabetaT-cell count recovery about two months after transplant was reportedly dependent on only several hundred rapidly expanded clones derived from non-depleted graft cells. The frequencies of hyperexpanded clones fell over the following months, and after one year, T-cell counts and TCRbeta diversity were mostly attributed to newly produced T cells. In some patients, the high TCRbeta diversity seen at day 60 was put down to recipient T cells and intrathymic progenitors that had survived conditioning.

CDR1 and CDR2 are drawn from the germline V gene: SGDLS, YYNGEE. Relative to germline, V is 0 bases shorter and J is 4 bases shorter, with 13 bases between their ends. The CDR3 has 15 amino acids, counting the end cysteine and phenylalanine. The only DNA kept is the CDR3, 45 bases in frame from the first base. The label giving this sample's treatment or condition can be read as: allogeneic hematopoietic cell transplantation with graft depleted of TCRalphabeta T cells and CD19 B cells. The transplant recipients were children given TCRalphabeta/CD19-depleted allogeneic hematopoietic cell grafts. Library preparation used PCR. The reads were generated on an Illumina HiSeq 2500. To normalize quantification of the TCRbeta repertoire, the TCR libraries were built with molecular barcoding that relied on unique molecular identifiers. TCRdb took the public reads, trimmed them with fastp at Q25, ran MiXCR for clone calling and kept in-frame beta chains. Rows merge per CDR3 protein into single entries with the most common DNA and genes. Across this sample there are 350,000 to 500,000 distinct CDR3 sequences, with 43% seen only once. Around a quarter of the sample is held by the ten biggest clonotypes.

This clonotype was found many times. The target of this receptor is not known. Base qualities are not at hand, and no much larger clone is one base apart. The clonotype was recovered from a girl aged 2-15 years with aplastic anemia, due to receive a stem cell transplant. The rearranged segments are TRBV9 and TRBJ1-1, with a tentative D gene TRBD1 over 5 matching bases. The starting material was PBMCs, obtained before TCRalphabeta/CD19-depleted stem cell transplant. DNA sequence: TGTGCCAGCAGCGTAGATGGGGGTGGGGGCACTGAAGCTTTCTTT. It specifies CASSVDGGGGTEAFF.